Below are 8 T cell receptor beta chains sequenced from a single sample in a study of Graves' ophthalmopathy and Graves' hyperthyroidism. The TCR beta CDR3 regions underwent amplification from RNA transcripts. First-round RT-PCR used HTBI primers; second-round multiplex PCR followed. A single record per CDR3 protein comes from TCRdb applying MiXCR to the multiplex PCR reads. The profile covers about 370,000 distinct CDR3 sequences, with around 20% appearing a single time and more than 1.5% taken by the ten largest. Sequenced input: peripheral blood. The receptors derive from a woman between 18 and 29 years old with Graves' ophthalmopathy.

In its sample, this clonotype was seen many times. This chain joins TRBV7-9 and TRBJ2-3; 8 nucleotides align to TRBD2. J lost 5 bases, V lost 1 base, and 2 bases had no gene match. Germline CDR1 is SEHNR and CDR2 is FQNEAQ (reference sequence). CDR3 length equals 14 residues. CDR3 nucleotide sequence: TGTGCCAGCAGCTTAGGACTAGCGTTAGATACGCAGTATTTT. Amino acids: CASSLGLALDTQYF.

This chain connects TRBV6-2 or TRBV6-3 to TRBJ2-7; D may match TRBD1 or TRBD2 (7 bases each). V lost 6 bases to trimming and J lost 1 base, with 16 bases between them. The CDR3 runs to 15 residues. Germline V lookup: CDR1 MNHEY, CDR2 SVGEGT. CDR3 DNA sequence: TGTGCCAGCAGATCCACAGGGGAGGGATCCTACGAGCAGTACTTC. It translates to CASRSTGEGSYEQYF.

The sample holds many counts of this clonotype. This chain joins TRBV6-5 and TRBJ2-7; possibly TRBD2 for D (6 bases). Germline assignment: CDR1 MNHEY and CDR2 SVGAGI. Trimming stripped 2 bases from V and 7 bases from J, with 9 bases between. CDR3 length: 12 residues. CDR3 sequence reads: CASSYPGGEQYF. In nucleotides, the CDR3 is TGTGCCAGCAGTTACCCCGGAGGGGAGCAGTACTTC.

J is TRBJ2-7 and V is TRBV6-1, with D possibly TRBD2 on 6 matching bases. Germline-derived CDR1 and CDR2 are MNHNS and SASEGT. V lost 6 bases, J lost 6 bases, and 15 bases lay in between. The CDR3 is made up of 13 amino acids. CDR3 loop: CASRVGGSGEQYF. The CDR3 DNA is TGTGCCAGCAGAGTGGGAGGTTCGGGCGAGCAGTACTTC.

This clonotype was seen ten or more times. The chain joins TRBV9 to TRBJ2-7; weak D call: TRBD2 (6 bases). CDR1 and CDR2 from the germline V gene are SGDLS and YYNGEE. V shed 0 bases and J shed 6 bases, with 10 bases lying between them. The CDR3 contains 13 residues. The CDR3 loop reads CASSVVGGGEQYF. Written as DNA, the CDR3 is TGTGCCAGCAGCGTAGTCGGGGGAGGCGAGCAGTACTTC.

This clonotype was recorded many times. The chain joins TRBV6-1 to TRBJ1-1; TRBD1 might be the D (5 bases). This CDR3 has 15 amino acids. Germline V gives CDR1 MNHNS, CDR2 SASEGT. With 7 bases removed from V and 2 bases from J, the gap between germline ends came to 17 bases. The CDR3 region is CASKGGEGSNTEAFF. CDR3 in DNA: TGTGCCAGCAAGGGAGGGGAGGGGTCAAACACTGAAGCTTTCTTT.

This clonotype was recorded at least ten times. The chain uses TRBV29-1 and TRBJ1-5, with no clear D. CDR1 is SQVTM, CDR2 ANQGSEA, per germline. V was shortened by 7 bases and J by 0 bases, with 10 bases between the two germline ends. This CDR3 comprises 13 residues. CDR3 sequence reads: CSAQDNSNQPQHF. The CDR3 nucleotides are TGCAGCGCTCAGGATAATAGCAATCAGCCCCAGCATTTT.

This clonotype has ten or more counts. The chain combines TRBV5-1 with TRBJ1-1, with 9 bases identical to TRBD1. Germline assignment: CDR1 SGHRS and CDR2 YFSETQ. V was pared by 5 bases and J by 4 bases, with 6 bases of the junction left unmatched. This CDR3 comprises 14 residues. CDR3 nucleotide sequence: TGCGCCAGCAGGTACAGGGGGCCTACCACTGAAGCTTTCTTT. Residues: CASRYRGPTTEAFF.